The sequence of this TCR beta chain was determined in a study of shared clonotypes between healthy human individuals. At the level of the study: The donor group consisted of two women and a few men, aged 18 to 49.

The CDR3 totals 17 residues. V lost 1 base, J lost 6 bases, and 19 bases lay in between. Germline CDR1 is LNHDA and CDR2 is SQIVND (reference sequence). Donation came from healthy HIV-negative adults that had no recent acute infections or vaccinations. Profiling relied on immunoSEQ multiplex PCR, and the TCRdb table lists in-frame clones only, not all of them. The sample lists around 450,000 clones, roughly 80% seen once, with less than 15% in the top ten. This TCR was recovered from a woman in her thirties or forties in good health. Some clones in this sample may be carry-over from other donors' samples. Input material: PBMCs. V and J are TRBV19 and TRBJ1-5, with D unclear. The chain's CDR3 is CASSIASGSPKRQPQHF. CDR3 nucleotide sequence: TGTGCCAGTAGTATAGCGTCGGGCAGTCCCAAGCGTCAGCCCCAGCATTTT.